The sequence of this TCR beta chain was determined in a study of T cells in localized non-small cell lung cancer. Trimming removed 2 bases at V and 1 base at J, with 9 bases between. The CDR3 is 14 amino acids. Per germline, CDR1 SGHDT and CDR2 YYEEEE. Using immunoSEQ multiplex PCR, the repertoire was profiled, and TCRdb retains in-frame clones only, with some absent. In the table there are 55,000 to 80,000 clones, roughly 86% of which are singletons. The source material was peripheral blood, sampled before any cancer treatment. This chain links TRBV5-6 with TRBJ1-2, with D tentatively TRBD1 (5 bases). This clonotype was obtained from an older female donor with stage I lung adenocarcinoma. The CDR3 here is CASSFWGNNYGYTF. The CDR3 bases are TGTGCCAGCAGCTTTTGGGGGAATAACTATGGCTACACCTTC.